This section outlines one T cell receptor (beta chain) sequence together with its context. J gave up 2 bases and V 4 bases, and 6 bases lay outside the gene matches. The CDR3 totals 16 residues. CDR1 is SNHLY and CDR2 is FYNNEI in the germline V gene. Primers: 60 Vbeta forward and 13 Jbeta reverse. Profiling relied on immunoSEQ multiplex PCR, and the TCRdb table lists in-frame clones only, not all of them. The sample shows approximately 93,000 clones, and roughly 3.5% sits with its ten largest clones. These data come from a study of cytomegalovirus exposure and HLA in healthy donors. V gene TRBV2 combines with J gene TRBJ2-3, with TRBD2 identical over 10 bases. Sequences were obtained from PBMCs. The clonotype comes from a woman younger than 45 in good health and CMV-seronegative. The CDR3 is CASSGGSGGITDTQYF. The CDR3 DNA follows: TGTGCCAGCAGTGGTGGTAGCGGGGGGATCACAGATACGCAGTATTTT.